The clone carrying this TCR beta chain has only a few counts. This entry comes from a study of radiotherapy plus CTLA-4 blockade in lung cancer. Germline lookup yields CDR1 SQVTM and CDR2 ANQGSEA. The CDR3 loop spans 14 amino acids. Trimming took off 4 bases at V and 0 bases at J, with 10 bases between the two ends. Generated by immunoSEQ multiplex PCR, the TCRdb table keeps only in-frame clones and is missing some. The sample consists of around 45,000 clones, 73% of them appearing once. The TCR was taken from a human donor with non-small cell lung cancer who had a complete response to radiotherapy plus ipilimumab. Here the sequenced sample was peripheral blood, taken from a patient treated with radiotherapy plus ipilimumab. This chain links TRBV29-1 with TRBJ2-1; D gene uncertain. The CDR3 DNA sequence: TGCAGCGTTGTCAGGCCCAGCTCCTACAATGAGCAGTTCTTC. It encodes CSVVRPSSYNEQFF.